The rows below give T cell receptor beta chains drawn from one sample of a study of T-cell memory formation after mild COVID-19. TCRdb processed the 5' RACE reads anew with MiXCR; each CDR3 protein has one entry. The sample lists more than 250,000 distinct CDR3 sequences; around 15% were seen once. Sequencing was performed on PBMCs or a T cell subset sorted from them (not recorded which). All receptors come from a man aged 18 to 29 who had mild COVID-19 (a few samples of this study predate the infection). Cell type and time point are not known. Each CDR3 is given with its conserved first and last residue.

13 TRBV18 CATTTDRDYGYTF
18 TRBV5-1 CASSSRGGGSGAMETQYF
13 TRBV20-1 CSARDSGNQPQHF
12 TRBV7-3 CASSPLRGTQYF
16 TRBV10-3 CAISAGKGTTSQPQHF
13 TRBV5-1 CASSSLGGDTQYF
15 TRBV21-1 CASSKPRQLEETQYF
14 TRBV28 CASSLFLRRTEAFF
16 TRBV12-5 CASGLAPGQGADTQYF
13 TRBV18 CASSQATAYEQYF
14 TRBV10-3 CASGSGTANEKLFF
13 TRBV20-1 CSARQGNTGELFF
17 TRBV3-1 CASSQSIAAGTNEKLFF
14 TRBV6-5 CASSYSNGAGTIYF
15 TRBV5-1 CASSSGDRGQETKYF
14 TRBV9 CASTGGRGDTEAFF
14 TRBV3-1 CASSQILAGNEQYF
13 TRBV5-1 CASRPTANTEAFF
14 TRBV5-1 CASSPAPGNTEAFF
16 TRBV7-8 CASSFRRTSGGETQYF
16 TRBV5-6 CASSLGVSSGANVLTF
17 TRBV14 CASSQYGLRAPTGELFF
14 TRBV7-9 CASSFEENTGELFF
15 TRBV5-1 CASIRQGASGETQYF
16 TRBV5-1 CASSLVGGRGNTEAFF
15 TRBV12-3/TRBV12-4 CASRRWVGSSYEQYF
12 TRBV29-1 CSVQGDNQPQHF
14 TRBV10-3 CAISDRERDYGYTF
15 TRBV4-3 CASSQAGANTGELFF
14 TRBV9 CASSLGRDNEKLFF
13 TRBV15 CATSRAWADTQYF
16 TRBV2 CASSRDVSFMNTEAFF
15 TRBV5-6 CASSLSGQGTNEQFF
15 TRBV6-7 CASSYEGDSQETQYF
15 TRBV12-3/TRBV12-4 CASSPTGTGGYGYTF
12 TRBV2 CASSATYNEQFF
16 TRBV20-1 CSADPRTSGGKETQYF
13 TRBV18 CASSEGEGQPQHF
13 TRBV6-2/TRBV6-3 CASSYSNIDTQYF
16 TRBV4-3 CASSQDLGTTNEKLFF
13 TRBV20-1 CSARSARERRAFF
12 TRBV7-2 CASSSPGGVQYF
16 TRBV5-1 CASRGGTSTTNYGYTF
14 TRBV4-2 CASSQDRRGDTQYF
14 TRBV7-9 CASSPGQGGETQYF
15 TRBV25-1 CASGSGGTSTDTQYF
16 TRBV27 CASSPEWSSGANVLTF
8 TRBV29-1 CSGDTQYF
14 TRBV18 CASSSQGLNTEAFF
13 TRBV20-1 CSASRELNYGYTF